This is a list of T cell receptor beta chains from one sample in a study of T cells in Graves' hyperthyroidism and ophthalmopathy. TCRdb passed the multiplex PCR reads through MiXCR, listing each CDR3 protein once. Among around 110,000 distinct CDR3 sequences listed, roughly 15% were seen once. What was sequenced was blood. These TCRs come from a woman aged 50 to 60 with Graves' hyperthyroidism. CDR3s include the opening cysteine and the closing phenylalanine or tryptophan. D genes are given only for firm matches. Some rows mark clone size as missing; the rest say once, few, many or name a class of expanded clone.

J	D	size	length	V	DNA	CDR3
TRBJ2-3	TRBD2	many	16	TRBV19	TGTGCCAGTAGTACCGCCGGGACTACCAACACAGATACGCAGTATTTT	CASSTAGTTNTDTQYF
TRBJ2-3	-	many	16	TRBV24-1	TGTGCCACCAGTGACCCCAGCGGATCTAGCACAGATACGCAGTATTTT	CATSDPSGSSTDTQYF
TRBJ1-5	TRBD1	many	17	TRBV15	TGTGCCACCAGCAGGGGACAGGGGGCGGGCAGCAATCAGCCCCAGCATTTT	CATSRGQGAGSNQPQHF
TRBJ2-2	-	-	16	TRBV7-3	TGTGCCAGCAGCCGCAACCACAGGGCGAACACCGGGGAGCTGTTTTTT	CASSRNHRANTGELFF
TRBJ2-3	TRBD2	many	15	TRBV6-1	TGTGCCAGCAGTTCTGGGCTAGCGGGAGCTGATACGCAGTATTTT	CASSSGLAGADTQYF
TRBJ2-1	-	many	12	TRBV6-1	TGTGCCAGCAAATCGACAGGCAATGAGCAGTTCTTC	CASKSTGNEQFF
TRBJ1-4	TRBD1	-	15	TRBV28	TGTGCCAGCAGTCCCCCGACAGGGGAGGTTCAAAAACTGTTTTTT	CASSPPTGEVQKLFF
TRBJ2-2	TRBD1	many	16	TRBV4-1	TGCGCCAGCAGCCGCACCGGGACAGAGAACACCGGGGAGCTGTTTTTT	CASSRTGTENTGELFF
TRBJ2-1	-	few	16	TRBV4-1	TGCGCCAGCAGCCAAGCAGATTTGTTTACCTACAATGAGCAGTTCTTC	CASSQADLFTYNEQFF
TRBJ1-5	TRBD1	many	14	TRBV5-1	TGCGCCAGCAGCTTGACAGGGGGCAATCAGCCCCAGCATTTT	CASSLTGGNQPQHF
TRBJ2-5	TRBD2	many	14	TRBV5-6	TGTGCCAGCAGCCTCTTGGGAGGGGAAGAGACCCAGTACTTC	CASSLLGGEETQYF
TRBJ2-5	TRBD2	-	15	TRBV7-8	TGTGCCAGCAGCCCCGACGGACTAGCCGGTGACGTGGAATACTTC	CASSPDGLAGDVEYF
TRBJ2-1	-	many	13	TRBV27	TGTGCCAGCAGTTTAACAGGGTCGAATGAGCAGTTCTTC	CASSLTGSNEQFF
TRBJ2-5	-	-	14	TRBV11-2	TGTGCCAGCAGCTTAGCAGGAGAGAAAGAGACCCAGTACTTC	CASSLAGEKETQYF
TRBJ2-2	-	many	19	TRBV6-5	TGTGCCAGCAGTTACAACCCCGACAGGACCCAGCGGAACACCGGGGAGCTGTTTTTT	CASSYNPDRTQRNTGELFF
TRBJ1-5	-	many	14	TRBV12-3/TRBV12-4	TGTGCCAGCAGGCGGGGAGTGGTCAATCAGCCCCAGCATTTT	CASRRGVVNQPQHF
TRBJ1-1	-	-	13	TRBV13	TGTGCCAGCAGCGCTGACATTTACACTGAAGCTTTCTTT	CASSADIYTEAFF
TRBJ2-3	-	many	13	TRBV20-1	TGCAGTGCTAGCCCTGGGGGCACAGATACGCAGTATTTT	CSASPGGTDTQYF
TRBJ2-1	-	many	12	TRBV4-1	TGCGCCAGCAGCAGGACTCATTATGAGCAGTTCTTC	CASSRTHYEQFF
TRBJ2-5	TRBD2	once	14	TRBV2	TGTGCCAGCAGTACCCCGGGACTAGCAGAGACCCAGTACTTC	CASSTPGLAETQYF
TRBJ2-2	-	many	17	TRBV9	TGTGCCAGCAGCGGTACCGGGACCCATGGAGCCACCGGGGAGCTGTTTTTT	CASSGTGTHGATGELFF
TRBJ2-2	-	-	13	TRBV6-1	TGTGCCAGCAGGCAACAGGAAACCGGGGAGCTGTTTTTT	CASRQQETGELFF
TRBJ2-3	TRBD2	many	15	TRBV20-1	TGCAGTGCTACCGGGGGACTAGGGCAGCCGAATACGCAGTATTTT	CSATGGLGQPNTQYF
TRBJ1-2	-	many	15	TRBV28	TGTGCCAGCAGTTCTTCAGCGTTTTCTAACTATGGCTACACCTTC	CASSSSAFSNYGYTF
TRBJ1-2	TRBD1	-	12	TRBV6-1	TGTGCCAGCTTCGGGACAGTCAGTGGCTACACCTTC	CASFGTVSGYTF
TRBJ2-7	-	many	22	TRBV7-2	TGTGCCAGCAGCCCTCGGGCTTATCCTGGGGAGATCGGACGGGGGAGCTCCTACGAGCAGTACTTC	CASSPRAYPGEIGRGSSYEQYF
TRBJ2-4	-	many	16	TRBV7-9	TGTGCCAGCAGCGGAGGGACTTTCCTAGCCAAAAACATTCAGTACTTC	CASSGGTFLAKNIQYF
TRBJ2-7	TRBD2	-	14	TRBV28	TGTGCCAGCAGATCAGCGGGGAGCTCCTACGAGCAGTACTTC	CASRSAGSSYEQYF
TRBJ1-2	TRBD1	many	15	TRBV10-3	TGTGCCATCAGCATACAGGGGGCAGCTAACTATGGCTACACCTTC	CAISIQGAANYGYTF
TRBJ1-1	-	many	13	TRBV7-3	TGTGCCAGCAGCGTCCAGCAGAACACTGAAGCTTTCTTT	CASSVQQNTEAFF
TRBJ2-1	TRBD2	many	14	TRBV28	TGTGCCAGCAATCGACTAGCGGACTACAATGAGCAGTTCTTC	CASNRLADYNEQFF
TRBJ1-1	TRBD1	-	17	TRBV11-3	TGTGCCAGCAGCTTAAGGCAGGGGGTAGACATGAACACTGAAGCTTTCTTT	CASSLRQGVDMNTEAFF
TRBJ2-4	TRBD1	many	14	TRBV6-1	TGTGCCAGCAGTGAGCGGACAGGGAGAAACATTCAGTACTTC	CASSERTGRNIQYF
TRBJ2-1	-	many	14	TRBV27	TGTGCCAGCAGTTCCGGTATGGAAAACAATGAGCAGTTCTTC	CASSSGMENNEQFF
TRBJ1-5	-	many	15	TRBV7-2	TGTGCCAGCAGCCCCGGAGGGAACAGCGATCAGCCCCAGCATTTT	CASSPGGNSDQPQHF
TRBJ2-1	-	many	12	TRBV7-2	TGTGCCAGCAGCTTGGTCAAACTGGAGCAGTTCTTC	CASSLVKLEQFF
TRBJ1-6	TRBD1	many	16	TRBV27	TGTGCCAGCAGTCCCGGAACTCGACAGGGTTTCTCACCCCTCCACTTT	CASSPGTRQGFSPLHF
TRBJ1-4	TRBD1	-	15	TRBV27	TGTGCCAGCAGTTTATGGGGACAGCAGAATGAAAAACTGTTTTTT	CASSLWGQQNEKLFF
TRBJ2-7	-	many	13	TRBV29-1	TGCAGCGTTCTGGTAGGGTTGTCCTACGAGCAGTACTTC	CSVLVGLSYEQYF
TRBJ1-1	-	many	13	TRBV7-9	TGTGCCAGCAGCCATGACATGAACACTGAAGCTTTCTTT	CASSHDMNTEAFF